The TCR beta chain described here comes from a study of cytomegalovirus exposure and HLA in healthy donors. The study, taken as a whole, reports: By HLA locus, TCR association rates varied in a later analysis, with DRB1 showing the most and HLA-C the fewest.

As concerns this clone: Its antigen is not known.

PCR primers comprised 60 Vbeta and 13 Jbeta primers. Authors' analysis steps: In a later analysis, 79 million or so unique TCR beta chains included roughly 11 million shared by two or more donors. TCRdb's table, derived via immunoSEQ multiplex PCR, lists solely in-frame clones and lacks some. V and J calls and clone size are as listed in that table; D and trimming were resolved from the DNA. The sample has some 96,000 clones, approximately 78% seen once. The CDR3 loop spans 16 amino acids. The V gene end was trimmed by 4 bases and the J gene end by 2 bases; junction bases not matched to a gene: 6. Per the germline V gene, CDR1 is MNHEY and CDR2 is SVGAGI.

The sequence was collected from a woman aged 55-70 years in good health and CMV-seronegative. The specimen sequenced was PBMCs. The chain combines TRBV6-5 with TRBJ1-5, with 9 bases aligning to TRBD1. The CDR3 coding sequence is TGTGCCAGCAGTTTAGATCGGACAGGGGGCAATCAGCCCCAGCATTTT. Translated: CASSLDRTGGNQPQHF.